The 27 T cell receptor beta chains given below trace back to one sample, sequenced in a study of read filtering for tumor transcriptome and immune sequencing. From around 440 ng of RNA, a library with molecular barcoded alpha/delta and beta/gamma adaptors was made. MiXCR, run by TCRdb on the reads, gives a single entry per CDR3 protein. This sample carries 25,000 to 35,000 distinct CDR3 sequences, roughly 18% of them seen once, and the ten largest clones take approximately 16%. Sequencing used a population of CD138-negative cells sorted from bone marrow. These TCRs come from a donor at least 40 years old with multiple myeloma.

A single count supports this clonotype. The likely explanation is a read error, given a far larger clone one base away. The chain carries TRBV2 and TRBJ1-1; 7 positions agree with TRBD1. The J call may not be correct, given that the DNA end is closer to TRBJ1-6. There are 14 residues in the CDR3. Germline CDR1 SNHLY, CDR2 FYNNEI. CDR3 coding DNA: TGTGCCAGCAGCCCCTCGACAGGGACCGGGTCCCTCCACTTT. Translating gives CASSPSTGTGSLHF.

This clonotype has at least ten counts. The chain joins TRBV20-1 to TRBJ2-3; 10 bases agree with TRBD1. The CDR3 runs to 14 residues. V gave up 3 bases and J gave up 5 bases; unmatched junction bases: 5. Germline V gene lookup returns CDR1 DFQATT and CDR2 SNEGSKA (reference sequence). CDR3 bases: TGCAGTGCTAGGCCGGGACAGGGGCAAGATACGCAGTATTTT. It codes for CSARPGQGQDTQYF.

This clonotype was observed at least ten times. This chain links TRBV5-1 with TRBJ2-2; D unclear. CDR3 length equals 15 residues. V was trimmed by 1 base and J by 4 bases, leaving 11 bases between them. Germline V gene sequence: CDR1 SGHRS, CDR2 YFSETQ. CDR3 sequence: CASSLNRLGTGELFF. CDR3 in DNA: TGCGCCAGCAGCTTGAACAGATTGGGCACCGGGGAGCTGTTTTTT.

Regarding this clonotype: A read error may be the cause here, since a much bigger clone is one base away. The gene calls are TRBV27 and TRBJ2-5; the match to TRBD2 covers 8 bases. Germline-derived CDR1 and CDR2 are MNHEY and SMNVEV (reference sequence). The V and J ends lost 5 bases and 10 bases, in that order; junction bases with no gene match: 12. This CDR3 is 14 amino acids long. In DNA, the CDR3 is TGTGCCAGCAGTGCTTGGACGGGAGGGGGGATCCAGTACTTC. This translates into CASSAWTGGGIQYF.

With regard to this clonotype: At one end, the junction sequence differs from germline, possibly due to a read error. The chain carries TRBV28 and TRBJ2-5; TRBD1 agrees at 10 bases. Germline V gives CDR1 MDHEN, CDR2 SYDVKM. The CDR3 extends over 16 amino acids. In DNA, the CDR3 is TGTGCCAGCAGTCCCCCATGGGGACAGGGGCCAGAGACTCAGTACTTC. Amino acid sequence: CASSPPWGQGPETQYF.

Judged by abundance, this clonotype is medium-sized. The CDR3 reads CASSHLGTENTGELFF. DNA for the CDR3: TGTGCCAGCAGTCACCTTGGGACAGAGAACACCGGGGAGCTGTTTTTT. This chain connects TRBV28 to TRBJ2-2; 7 nucleotides line up with TRBD1. The CDR3 spans 16 residues. Trimming cost V 5 bases and J 1 base; bases outside gene matches: 7. The V gene's germline CDR1 is MDHEN and CDR2 SYDVKM.

This clonotype was detected many times. The chain joins TRBV7-6 to TRBJ2-7; D is ambiguous. Per germline, CDR1 SGHVS and CDR2 FNYEAQ. With 5 bases removed from V and 3 bases from J, the gap between germline ends came to 5 bases. The CDR3 runs to 11 residues. The CDR3 here is CASSEGYEQYF. The DNA of the CDR3 is TGTGCCAGCAGCGAAGGCTACGAGCAGTACTTC.

This clonotype was recorded at least ten times. The chain recombines TRBV20-1 with TRBJ1-1; 7 nucleotides match TRBD1. V lost 6 bases and J lost 6; bases outside the gene matches: 13. The CDR3 totals 14 residues. Germline assignment: CDR1 DFQATT and CDR2 SNEGSKA (reference sequence). CDR3 DNA sequence: TGCAGTGCCAAGGGGGCACTGCTTTTGGCTGAAGCTTTCTTT. Translated: CSAKGALLLAEAFF.

Ten or more counts support this clonotype. This sequence joins TRBV23-1 and TRBJ1-4; D might be TRBD1 (5 bases). TRBV23-1 is placed among ORFs of uncertain function. The V end lost 2 bases, the J end lost 8 bases, and 18 bases lay between the germline ends. CDR3 length: 16 residues. CDR3 protein: CASSQPDRRVREKLFF. Written as DNA, the CDR3 is TGCGCCAGCAGTCAACCCGATCGCAGGGTCAGAGAAAAACTGTTTTTT.

This clonotype was detected many times. The CDR3 sequence is CASSLDRPYSNQPQHF. The DNA for the CDR3 is TGCGCCAGCAGCCTAGACAGGCCGTATAGCAATCAGCCCCAGCATTTT. V and J are TRBV5-1 and TRBJ1-5; D possibly corresponds to TRBD1 (6 bases). CDR1 SGHRS and CDR2 YFSETQ come from the germline V gene. CDR3 length: 16 amino acids. The V end lost 4 bases, the J end lost 0 bases, and 14 bases lay between the germline ends.

This clonotype was recorded many times. The chain is built from TRBV5-4 and TRBJ2-2; D possibly corresponds to TRBD1 (6 bases). Trimming shortened V by 4 bases and J by 0 bases, and 13 bases separated the two germline ends. The CDR3 has 16 residues. CDR1 is SGHNT, CDR2 YYREEE, per germline (reference sequence). CDR3 nucleotides: TGTGCCAGCAGCCCTCTGGACAGACCGAACACCGGGGAGCTGTTTTTT. Its protein is CASSPLDRPNTGELFF.

This clonotype was found a few times. A much larger clone lies one base from this, so it may be a read error. The chain links TRBV3-1 to TRBJ1-1; D unresolved. The CDR3 sequence is 11 residues long. V was clipped by 3 bases and J by 6 bases, with 5 bases between them. The germline V gene has CDR1 LGHDT and CDR2 YNNKEL (reference sequence). The CDR3 bases are TGTGCCAGCAGCCACGGGGCTGAAGCTTTCTTT. Its translation is CASSHGAEAFF.

Many counts were recorded for this clonotype. The chain has TRBV7-2 and TRBJ1-5; D unclear. The CDR3 loop spans 13 amino acids. Trimming took 6 bases from V and 3 from J, leaving 9 bases between them. Looked up from germline, CDR1 is SGHTA and CDR2 is FQGNSA. This CDR3 reads CASSFRNNQPQHF. In DNA, the CDR3 is TGTGCCAGCAGTTTCAGGAACAATCAGCCCCAGCATTTT.

This clonotype showed up many times. The rearrangement links TRBV11-3 to TRBJ2-3; D is unclear. V lost 5 bases to trimming and J lost 1 base, with 10 bases between them. This CDR3 comprises 14 residues. Germline lookup yields CDR1 SGHNT and CDR2 YENEEA. The CDR3 sequence: CASSAQICTDTQYF. CDR3 bases: TGTGCCAGCAGCGCCCAAATTTGCACAGATACGCAGTATTTT.

There are many counts of this clonotype. This rearrangement joins TRBV28 to TRBJ2-3; D is ambiguous. Trimming pared 6 bases from V and 3 bases from J, leaving 19 bases between. The germline CDR1 and CDR2 sequences are MDHEN and SYDVKM. The CDR3 totals 16 residues. The DNA for the CDR3 is TGTGCCAGCAGCCCTATCCCCCAGCTGTCGACAGATACGCAGTATTTT. As protein: CASSPIPQLSTDTQYF. The full variable domain, in which reference TRBV28 and TRBJ2-3 provide the parts outside the CDR3, is DVKVTQSSRYLVKRTGEKVFLECVQDMDHENMFWYRQDPGLGLRLIYFSYDVKMKEKGDIPEGYSVSREKKERFSLILESASTNQTSMYLCASSPIPQLSTDTQYFGPGTRLTVL.

Ten or more counts support this clonotype. The chain carries TRBV25-1 and TRBJ2-3; TRBD1 might be the D (5 bases). This CDR3 region has 11 residues. Germline lookup yields CDR1 MGHDK and CDR2 SYGVNS. V lost 4 bases to trimming and J lost 10 bases, with 9 bases between them. CDR3 coding DNA: TGTGCCAGCAGTGTAGCAGGGCCGCAGTATTTT. It specifies CASSVAGPQYF.

The CDR3 bases are TGTGCCAGCAGCTCCCAGTTTAGCTCCTACGAGCAGTACTTC. The encoded protein is CASSSQFSSYEQYF. This chain joins TRBV11-2 and TRBJ2-7; D is uncertain. The CDR3 loop spans 14 amino acids. The V and J ends lost 4 bases and 0 bases respectively, with 10 bases between them. Germline CDR1 and CDR2: SGHAT and FQNNGV. The variable domain in full, completed from reference TRBV11-2 and TRBJ2-7, reads EAGVAQSPRYKIIEKRQSVAFWCNPISGHATLYWYQQILGQGPKLLIQFQNNGVVDDSQLPKDRFSAERLKGVDSTLKIQPAKLEDSAVYLCASSSQFSSYEQYFGPGTRLTVT.

This clonotype was picked up many times. This chain links TRBV4-1 with TRBJ2-6; D unresolved. CDR1 and CDR2 from the germline V gene are MGHRA and YSYEKL. The CDR3 is made up of 18 amino acids. Trimming cost V 0 bases and J 0 bases, with 12 bases left between them. This chain's CDR3 is CASSQEGTVLSGANVLTF. CDR3 sequence (DNA): TGCGCCAGCAGCCAAGAAGGTACAGTCCTCTCTGGGGCCAACGTCCTGACTTTC.

The chain joins TRBV3-1 to TRBJ2-1; D is unclear. Germline values: CDR1 LGHDT, CDR2 YNNKEL (reference sequence). The germline V and J ends were trimmed by 5 bases and 2 bases, with 7 bases remaining between them. This CDR3 has 13 amino acids. This CDR3 reads CASSGRAYNEQFF. CDR3 nucleotide sequence: TGTGCCAGCAGCGGTCGGGCCTACAATGAGCAGTTCTTC.

The CDR3 DNA reads TGTGCCAGCAGCATGAGGGCAGGGGGGAGCAATCAGCCCCAGCATTTT. Translation: CASSMRAGGSNQPQHF. The chain is built from TRBV21-1 and TRBJ1-5; no DNA check was done on the table's D call, TRBD1. TRBV21-1 is noted as a pseudogene. The CDR3 is made up of 16 amino acids.

The chain uses TRBV23-1 and TRBJ2-7, with D perhaps given as TRBD1 or TRBD2 (6 bases each). TRBV23-1 is identified as an open reading frame with a role that is uncertain. Trimming took 7 bases from V and 4 from J, leaving 17 bases between them. The CDR3 has 14 residues. The CDR3 here is CASIPRGAGYEQYF. CDR3 nucleotides: TGCGCCAGCATCCCAAGGGGGGCGGGGTACGAGCAGTACTTC.

There are many counts of this clonotype. This sequence joins TRBV20-1 and TRBJ2-1; either TRBD1 or TRBD2 may supply D (5 bases each). V lost 6 bases, J lost 2 bases, and 11 bases lay in between. The CDR3 runs 13 residues. Looked up from germline, CDR1 is DFQATT and CDR2 is SNEGSKA (reference sequence). CDR3 sequence reads: CSAKPGPYNEQFF. In DNA form, the CDR3 reads TGCAGTGCAAAACCGGGACCCTACAATGAGCAGTTCTTC.

As for this clonotype: This may come from a read error, since a much larger clone is one base off. V and J are TRBV7-9 and TRBJ1-4; possible D gene TRBD1, 5 bases. CDR3 length: 15 amino acids. The V and J ends lost 5 bases and 6 bases respectively, with 16 bases between them. Germline values: CDR1 SEHNR, CDR2 FQNEAQ (reference sequence). CDR3 sequence reads: CASSPPLGAYEKLFF. The CDR3 coding sequence is TGTGCCAGCAGCCCCCCTTTAGGGGCATATGAAAAACTGTTTTTT.

The sample holds many counts of this clonotype. V and J are TRBV7-9 and TRBJ2-3; D is unclear. Trimming shortened V by 6 bases and J by 3 bases, and 10 bases separated the two germline ends. The CDR3 has 13 amino acids. Looked up from germline, CDR1 is SEHNR and CDR2 is FQNEAQ (reference sequence). In DNA form, the CDR3 reads TGTGCCAGCAGGCGACGGGTTACAGATACGCAGTATTTT. Protein sequence: CASRRRVTDTQYF.

Notes on this clonotype: A far larger clone is off by one base, so a read error is likely. The chain couples TRBV5-8 to TRBJ2-2; D ambiguous. Trimming stripped 4 bases from V and 7 bases from J, with 17 bases between. The CDR3 is 15 amino acids. CDR1 is SGHTS and CDR2 is YDEGEE in the germline V gene. The CDR3 nucleotides are TGTGCCAGCAGCCGAGGCAATGGTTTGGTCGGGGAGCTGTTTTTT. The encoded protein is CASSRGNGLVGELFF.

Note on this clonotype: A much larger clone is a single base away; this may be a read error. The chain has TRBV5-4 and TRBJ2-7; 9 nucleotides align to TRBD1. The germline CDR1 and CDR2 sequences are SGHNT and YYREEE (reference sequence). CDR3 length equals 14 residues. The CDR3 loop is CATQWGQGSYDQYF. CDR3 nucleotides: TGTGCCACCCAGTGGGGACAGGGAAGCTACGATCAGTACTTC.

At least ten counts were recorded for this clonotype. Here the CDR3 DNA reads TGTGCCAGCAGTCTAGGAAGAGACGGCACCTACGAGCAGTACTTC. Its protein is CASSLGRDGTYEQYF. The rearrangement links TRBV7-8 to TRBJ2-7, with D unclear. Deletions cut 6 bases from V and 2 bases from J, with 17 bases between. There are 15 residues in the CDR3. The germline CDR1 and CDR2 sequences are SGHVS and FQNEAQ.